A selection of T cell receptor beta chains follows, all from one sample in a study of T-cell memory formation after mild COVID-19. Using its own MiXCR run on the 5' RACE reads, TCRdb lists one record per CDR3 protein. The sample records hundreds of thousands of distinct CDR3 sequences, roughly an eighth being singletons. Sample: PBMCs or a T cell subset sorted from them (not recorded which). These receptors were collected from a man between 18 and 35 years old who had mild COVID-19 (a few samples of this study predate the infection). Cell type and time point are not known. Both conserved end residues are part of each CDR3. D genes are given only for firm matches. Clone sizes are given selectively: once, few, many, or a class where the clone is expanded.

clone_size j_call d_call v_call cdr3_aa cdr3_nt
many TRBJ2-2 - TRBV6-2/TRBV6-3 CASERAQEYTGELFF TGTGCCAGCGAACGAGCACAGGAATACACCGGGGAGCTGTTTTTT
- TRBJ2-3 - TRBV6-5 CASSSPPDDTDTQYF TGTGCCAGCAGTTCCCCCCCGGACGACACAGATACGCAGTATTTT
few TRBJ1-2 - TRBV7-9 CASSSRYGYTF TGTGCCAGCAGCTCCCGGTATGGCTACACCTTC
- TRBJ2-3 - TRBV5-4 CASSATLASGTDTQYF TGTGCCAGCAGCGCGACCCTAGCGAGTGGGACAGATACGCAGTATTTT
- TRBJ2-2 - TRBV14 CASSLLGGGLTPGELFF TGTGCCAGCAGCCTCCTAGGCGGAGGATTAACTCCCGGGGAGCTGTTTTTT
- TRBJ1-5 - TRBV6-5 CASTRALTRTQPQHF TGTGCCAGCACACGGGCCCTGACACGTACTCAGCCCCAGCATTTT
- TRBJ2-3 - TRBV7-2 CASSRSLTDTQYF TGTGCCAGCAGTCGATCCCTCACAGATACGCAGTATTTT
many TRBJ1-2 - TRBV7-8 CASSDSPLPPNYGYTF TGTGCCAGCAGTGACAGTCCCTTACCCCCTAACTATGGCTACACCTTC
- TRBJ1-4 - TRBV7-2 CASSRSGGANEKLFF TGTGCCAGCAGCCGTTCCGGGGGGGCTAATGAAAAACTGTTTTTT
few TRBJ1-2 - TRBV7-3 CASSLNPGNYGYTF TGTGCCAGCAGCTTAAATCCGGGAAACTATGGCTACACCTTC
many TRBJ2-1 - TRBV20-1 CSASELAEKRGEQFF TGCAGTGCTAGTGAGCTAGCAGAAAAACGGGGTGAGCAGTTCTTC
few TRBJ2-1 - TRBV5-1 CASSSGRASNEQFF TGCGCCAGCAGCTCGGGCAGGGCCTCCAATGAGCAGTTCTTC
- TRBJ2-5 TRBD1 TRBV28 CASSFPGQELQETQYF TGTGCCAGCAGTTTCCCCGGACAGGAACTTCAAGAGACCCAGTACTTC
- TRBJ1-2 TRBD1 TRBV6-6 CASSYLDRVDGYTF TGTGCCAGCAGTTACCTCGACAGGGTAGATGGCTACACCTTC
- TRBJ2-3 TRBD2 TRBV29-1 CSAWGLAPNTQYF TGCAGCGCATGGGGACTAGCCCCTAATACGCAGTATTTT
- TRBJ2-2 TRBD1 TRBV29-1 CSVEWGQGTDTGELFF TGCAGCGTTGAATGGGGACAGGGGACGGACACCGGGGAGCTGTTTTTT
- TRBJ2-7 - TRBV4-1 CASSQVRSGGPYEQYF TGCGCCAGCAGCCAAGTCAGGTCCGGCGGACCCTACGAGCAGTACTTC
- TRBJ2-7 TRBD1 TRBV7-2 CASSLATGNHEQYF TGTGCCAGCAGCTTAGCGACAGGGAACCACGAGCAGTACTTC
- TRBJ2-2 - TRBV9 CASSVELARYTGELFF TGTGCCAGCAGCGTAGAGCTAGCGCGGTACACCGGGGAGCTGTTTTTT
- TRBJ1-2 - TRBV4-3 CASSLRSTGVKGYTF TGCGCCAGCAGCCTACGAAGTACAGGTGTAAAAGGCTACACCTTC
- TRBJ2-3 TRBD1 TRBV10-1 CASRQGGTDTQYF TGCGCCAGCAGACAGGGGGGCACAGATACGCAGTATTTT
few TRBJ2-3 TRBD2 TRBV7-3 CASSERGGPDTQYF TGTGCCAGCAGCGAGCGGGGGGGCCCAGATACGCAGTATTTT
many TRBJ1-1 - TRBV6-6 CAVFRGMNTEAFF TGTGCCGTGTTCAGGGGCATGAACACTGAAGCTTTCTTT
- TRBJ1-1 - TRBV5-1 CASSPGFEGTEAFF TGCGCCAGCAGCCCAGGGTTCGAGGGGACTGAAGCTTTCTTT
few TRBJ1-2 TRBD1 TRBV6-5 CASRTGGALGYTF TGTGCCAGCAGGACAGGGGGCGCGTTAGGCTACACCTTC
- TRBJ2-7 - TRBV30 CAWQPGQGIVYEQYF TGTGCCTGGCAGCCCGGGCAGGGCATCGTTTACGAGCAGTACTTC
- TRBJ2-3 - TRBV6-5 CASSYSTGLHTDTQYF TGTGCCAGCAGTTACTCGACAGGACTTCATACAGATACGCAGTATTTT
- TRBJ2-3 TRBD2 TRBV11-2 CASSYSRGGVTDTQYF TGTGCCAGCAGCTACTCGCGGGGGGGCGTGACAGATACGCAGTATTTT
- TRBJ2-3 TRBD1 TRBV7-9 CASRTTGESDTQYF TGTGCCAGCAGGACGACAGGGGAGTCAGATACGCAGTATTTT
- TRBJ2-1 TRBD2 TRBV2 CAMGTSGGSNEQFF TGTGCCATGGGGACTAGCGGGGGGAGCAATGAGCAGTTCTTC
few TRBJ1-1 TRBD1 TRBV19 CASSKWRQGVTEAFF TGTGCCAGTAGTAAATGGAGGCAGGGGGTCACTGAAGCTTTCTTT
- TRBJ2-1 - TRBV20-1 CSAPGLNTPGEQFF TGCAGTGCACCGGGACTCAATACCCCCGGTGAGCAGTTCTTC
- TRBJ1-2 - TRBV3-2 CASSPRPSNYGYTF TGTGCCAGCAGCCCTCGACCTAGTAACTATGGCTACACCTTC
- TRBJ2-2 TRBD2 TRBV6-5 CASSRPSRGLAGGWNTGELFF TGTGCCAGCAGTCGCCCGTCGCGGGGCCTAGCGGGGGGCTGGAACACCGGGGAGCTGTTTTTT
- TRBJ1-2 TRBD1 TRBV2 CASSEGVDRALSYGYTF TGTGCCAGCAGTGAAGGTGTTGACAGGGCCCTTAGCTATGGCTACACCTTC
few TRBJ2-2 TRBD1 TRBV29-1 CSADGQGSTGELFF TGCAGCGCTGACGGACAGGGGTCCACCGGGGAGCTGTTTTTT
few TRBJ2-7 - TRBV19 CASSANGLRGRLEQYF TGTGCCAGTTCCGCGAACGGCCTCAGGGGGAGGCTCGAGCAGTACTTC
- TRBJ1-6 - TRBV25-1 CASSKTANSPLHF TGTGCCAGCAGTAAGACGGCTAATTCACCCCTCCACTTT
- TRBJ2-7 - TRBV12-3/TRBV12-4 CASSLRDGSSYEQYF TGTGCCAGCAGTTTGAGGGACGGGAGCTCCTACGAGCAGTACTTC
few TRBJ2-1 - TRBV20-1 CSARVGGSAGNEQFF TGCAGTGCTAGAGTAGGTGGCAGTGCGGGCAATGAGCAGTTCTTC
many TRBJ2-5 - TRBV7-2 CASAPVSREETQYF TGTGCCAGCGCCCCAGTTAGCAGGGAAGAGACCCAGTACTTC
few TRBJ1-3 - TRBV4-2 CASSQEAPHLSGNTIYF TGTGCCAGCAGCCAAGAGGCCCCACACCTCTCTGGAAACACCATATATTTT
few TRBJ2-2 TRBD2 TRBV5-4 CASSPGLAGVGELFF TGTGCCAGCAGCCCAGGACTAGCGGGGGTCGGGGAGCTGTTTTTT
many TRBJ2-3 - TRBV24-1 CATSDRSTDTQYF TGTGCCACCAGTGATCGTAGCACAGATACGCAGTATTTT
few TRBJ2-7 TRBD1 TRBV19 CASSAGGSYEQYF TGTGCCAGTAGCGCAGGGGGCTCCTACGAGCAGTACTTC
few TRBJ1-1 - TRBV6-5 CASTPWGNTEAFF TGTGCCAGCACCCCTTGGGGGAACACTGAAGCTTTCTTT
- TRBJ2-3 - TRBV15 CATRDPGSDTQYF TGTGCCACCCGAGACCCAGGGTCAGATACGCAGTATTTT
few TRBJ1-5 TRBD1 TRBV15 CATSRDNRGGQPQHF TGTGCCACCAGCAGAGATAACAGGGGGGGTCAGCCCCAGCATTTT
few TRBJ1-2 - TRBV5-1 CASSRHRASYGYTF TGCGCCAGCAGCCGACACAGGGCTTCCTATGGCTACACCTTC
few TRBJ1-1 - TRBV20-1 CSAPGGNTEAFF TGCAGTGCACCCGGGGGGAACACTGAAGCTTTCTTT
- TRBJ1-6 - TRBV5-1 CASSSGPRRESPLHF TGCGCCAGCAGTTCGGGACCCAGGCGGGAGTCACCCCTCCACTTT
many TRBJ2-3 TRBD2 TRBV7-8 CASSGTKRLAGSTDTQYF TGTGCCAGCAGCGGGACCAAGAGACTAGCGGGGAGCACAGATACGCAGTATTTT
- TRBJ2-3 - TRBV12-3/TRBV12-4 CASSYTPTDTQYF TGTGCCAGCAGTTATACCCCAACAGATACGCAGTATTTT
- TRBJ1-2 - TRBV12-3/TRBV12-4 CASSQGTSNYGYTF TGTGCCAGCAGTCAGGGGACTTCTAACTATGGCTACACCTTC
- TRBJ1-1 - TRBV9 CASSVEGRLNTEAFF TGTGCCAGCAGCGTAGAGGGCAGATTGAACACTGAAGCTTTCTTT